One and the same sample provided the 19 T cell receptor beta chains below, sequenced in a study of T cell responses to AZD1222 COVID-19 vaccine. Data came from immunoSEQ multiplex PCR; TCRdb stores just in-frame clones and leaves some out. The table records 130,000 to 150,000 clones, around 87% of them present only once. This material consisted of peripheral blood, taken on day 0 of AZD1222 vaccination. The receptor source for this set is an adult in good health.

This sequence joins TRBV4-1 and TRBJ1-5, with 8 bases that match TRBD1. The CDR3 covers 16 residues. The germline V gene encodes CDR1 MGHRA and CDR2 YSYEKL. V shed 4 bases and J 4 bases; nucleotides not matched to a gene: 9. The CDR3 sequence: CASSLSGTGMNQPQHF. The CDR3 nucleotides are TGCGCCAGCAGCCTTTCCGGGACAGGAATGAATCAGCCCCAGCATTTT.

V is TRBV11-2 and J is TRBJ2-5; 8 bases match TRBD2. This CDR3 is built from 14 residues. Germline V gives CDR1 SGHAT, CDR2 FQNNGV. V was pared by 5 bases and J by 5 bases, with 7 bases of the junction left unmatched. Written as DNA, the CDR3 is TGTGCCAGCAGCATAAACGCGGGGGGTGAGACCCAGTACTTC. Protein sequence: CASSINAGGETQYF.

The rearrangement uses TRBV7-2 and TRBJ2-1; 11 bases agree with TRBD2. The germline V gene has CDR1 SGHTA and CDR2 FQGNSA. The CDR3 is 15 amino acids. Trimming took 5 bases from V and 2 from J; bases not matched to a gene: 2. This CDR3 is CASSPSGRTYNEQFF. Written as DNA, the CDR3 is TGTGCCAGCAGCCCTAGCGGGAGGACCTACAATGAGCAGTTCTTC. Combining the CDR3 with reference TRBV7-2 and TRBJ2-1 gives the whole variable domain GAGVSQSPSNKVTEKGKDVELRCDPISGHTALYWYRQSLGQGLEFLIYFQGNSAPDKSGLPSDRFSAERTGGSVSTLTIQRTQQEDSAVYLCASSPSGRTYNEQFFGPGTRLTVL.

The chain uses TRBV11-2 and TRBJ1-1, with 8 bases fitting TRBD1. This CDR3 has 14 residues. Trimming took 5 bases from V and 0 from J; bases not matched to a gene: 2. CDR1 is SGHAT and CDR2 is FQNNGV in the germline V gene. CDR3 bases: TGTGCCAGCAGCCAGACAGGGGTGAACACTGAAGCTTTCTTT. Its protein is CASSQTGVNTEAFF.

V and J are TRBV7-6 and TRBJ2-3; D remains unclear. V was cut by 4 bases and J by 1 base, with 12 bases left in between. Germline V CDR1 and CDR2: SGHVS, FNYEAQ. The CDR3 has 15 residues. CDR3 protein: CASSYYRDGTDTQYF. CDR3 DNA sequence: TGTGCCAGCAGCTATTACAGAGACGGCACAGATACGCAGTATTTT. Using reference TRBV7-6 and TRBJ2-3 for the parts outside the CDR3, the full variable domain is GAGVSQSPRYKVTKRGQDVALRCDPISGHVSLYWYRQALGQGPEFLTYFNYEAQQDKSGLPNDRFSAERPEGSISTLTIQRTEQRDSAMYRCASSYYRDGTDTQYFGPGTRLTVL.

The gene calls are TRBV11-2 and TRBJ2-3; 13 positions agree with TRBD2. The CDR3 covers 15 residues. Germline CDR1 reads SGHAT; CDR2 reads FQNNGV. The V segment lost 3 bases and the J segment 5 bases; nucleotides outside the gene matches: 2. This chain's CDR3 is CASSFRTSGRDTQYF. CDR3 nucleotide sequence: TGTGCCAGCAGCTTTCGGACTAGCGGGAGAGATACGCAGTATTTT.

The chain recombines TRBV3-1 (or the pseudogene TRBV3-2) with TRBJ1-2; no clear D. The CDR3 contains 15 residues. Trimming stripped 5 bases from V and 2 bases from J, with 15 bases between. The germline CDR1 and CDR2 sequences are LGHDT and YNNKEL (reference sequence). The CDR3 is CASSLSPVLNYGYTF. The CDR3 nucleotides are TGTGCCAGCAGCTTAAGCCCCGTCCTCAACTATGGCTACACCTTC.

This clone was recorded once. The V and J genes are TRBV7-3 and TRBJ1-2; perhaps TRBD1 as D (5 bases). V gave up 3 bases and J gave up 2 bases, with 16 bases separating them. Germline lookup yields CDR1 SGHTA and CDR2 FQGTGA. This CDR3 spans 16 amino acids. CDR3 nucleotides: TGTGCCAGCAGCTTGACGCCGACAGTAAGGAACTATGGCTACACCTTC. It codes for CASSLTPTVRNYGYTF.

The chain couples TRBV19 to TRBJ1-6, with 8 bases matching TRBD1. Per germline, CDR1 LNHDA and CDR2 SQIVND (reference sequence). The V gene end was trimmed by 5 bases and the J gene end by 6 bases; junction bases not matched to a gene: 9. The CDR3 length is 16 residues. CDR3 region: CASSFLTGAGNSPLHF. The CDR3 DNA follows: TGTGCCAGTAGTTTTCTGACAGGGGCCGGTAATTCACCCCTCCACTTT.

The CDR3 sequence: CASSLSLGAAGGYTF. The CDR3 DNA sequence: TGTGCCAGCAGTTTAAGTCTGGGGGCGGCGGGCGGCTACACCTTC. The V call is TRBV28, the J call TRBJ1-2, with D perhaps TRBD1 (6 bases). The length of the CDR3 is 15 residues. Looked up from germline, CDR1 is MDHEN and CDR2 is SYDVKM. Trimming shortened V by 2 bases and J by 8 bases, and 18 bases separated the two germline ends.

The V and J genes are TRBV5-8 and TRBJ2-5; 11 bases match TRBD1. Trimming took 4 bases from V and 1 from J; bases not matched to a gene: 6. CDR1 and CDR2 (germline): SGHTS, YDEGEE. This CDR3 has 16 residues. The CDR3 here is CASSPGQGALQETQYF. CDR3 sequence (DNA): TGTGCCAGCAGCCCCGGACAGGGGGCCCTCCAAGAGACCCAGTACTTC. Based on the CDR3 plus reference TRBV5-8 and TRBJ2-5, the full variable domain is EAGVTQSPTHLIKTRGQQATLRCSPISGHTSVYWYQQALGLGLQFLLWYDEGEERNRGNFPPRFSGRQFPNYSSELNVNALELEDSALYLCASSPGQGALQETQYFGPGTRLLVL.

The genes are TRBV13 and TRBJ1-4; D remains unclear. CDR1 PRHDT and CDR2 FYEKMQ come from the germline V gene (reference sequence). This CDR3 is built from 14 residues. V gave up 5 bases and J gave up 7 bases, with 14 bases separating them. CDR3 sequence (DNA): TGTGCCAGCAGCCCCGACGTTGGGCGTGAAAAACTGTTTTTT. Translated: CASSPDVGREKLFF.

This sequence joins TRBV30 and TRBJ2-3; TRBD2 might be the D (7 bases). CDR1 and CDR2 from the germline V gene are GTSNPN and SVGIG (reference sequence). V was trimmed by 4 bases and J by 4 bases, leaving 18 bases between them. The CDR3 length is 15 residues. The CDR3 DNA is TGTGCCTGGAATGTAGGGGCGGGGGCGGCAGATACGCAGTATTTT. Translation: CAWNVGAGAADTQYF.

The chain joins TRBV5-1 to TRBJ2-1; 8 bases are shared with TRBD1. CDR3 length equals 15 residues. CDR1 and CDR2 from the germline V gene are SGHRS and YFSETQ. Trimming cost V 3 bases and J 4 bases; bases outside gene matches: 6. CDR3 nucleotides: TGCGCCAGCAGCTCAGACCAGGGGGCATACAATGAGCAGTTCTTC. This gives the protein CASSSDQGAYNEQFF.

The J gene is TRBJ1-5, the V gene TRBV28; D may be TRBD1 (5 bases). CDR1 and CDR2 (germline): MDHEN, SYDVKM. Trimming took off 7 bases at V and 4 bases at J, with 14 bases between the two ends. This CDR3 is 14 amino acids long. CDR3 region: CASNLRGGNQPQHF. The CDR3 DNA is TGTGCCAGCAATCTCCGCGGGGGGAATCAGCCCCAGCATTTT. Full variable domain (outside the CDR3, taken from reference TRBV28 and TRBJ1-5): DVKVTQSSRYLVKRTGEKVFLECVQDMDHENMFWYRQDPGLGLRLIYFSYDVKMKEKGDIPEGYSVSREKKERFSLILESASTNQTSMYLCASNLRGGNQPQHFGDGTRLSIL.

V usage is TRBV13 and J usage is TRBJ2-1; D possibly uses TRBD1 or TRBD2 (5 bases each). The V gene's germline CDR1 is PRHDT and CDR2 FYEKMQ (reference sequence). V shed 8 bases and J shed 7 bases, with 21 bases lying between them. There are 15 residues in the CDR3. The CDR3 loop reads CASEKRGTLENEQFF. The CDR3, as DNA: TGTGCCAGCGAAAAGAGGGGTACCCTAGAGAATGAGCAGTTCTTC.

The chain uses TRBV7-3 and TRBJ1-1; no clear D gene. Trimming removed 5 bases at V and 10 bases at J, with 17 bases between. In germline, CDR1 is SGHTA, CDR2 FQGTGA. The CDR3 covers 13 residues. The chain's CDR3 is CASSTRRGERAFF. The CDR3 bases are TGTGCCAGCAGCACCCGCCGGGGTGAACGAGCTTTCTTT.

This clone has more than one count but fewer than ten. J is TRBJ1-1 and V is TRBV6-5; TRBD1 might be the D (6 bases). Trimming cost V 2 bases and J 5 bases, with 12 bases left between them. Germline V gives CDR1 MNHEY, CDR2 SVGAGI. The CDR3 extends over 14 amino acids. The CDR3 protein is CASSYRRGGTEAFF. The CDR3 DNA is TGTGCCAGCAGTTACCGCAGGGGAGGGACTGAAGCTTTCTTT.

This chain joins TRBV19 and TRBJ1-5; a weak D match, TRBD1 (5 bases). The germline gives CDR1 LNHDA, CDR2 SQIVND (reference sequence). The V gene lost 2 bases and the J gene lost 2 bases, with 10 bases spanning the gap. CDR3 length: 15 amino acids. The CDR3 nucleotides are TGTGCCAGTAGTATAAACCCGGGGCGCAATCAGCCCCAGCATTTT. Protein sequence: CASSINPGRNQPQHF. Drawing the rest from reference TRBV19 and TRBJ1-5, the complete variable domain is DGGITQSPKYLFRKEGQNVTLSCEQNLNHDAMYWYRQDPGQGLRLIYYSQIVNDFQKGDIAEGYSVSREKKESFPLTVTSAQKNPTAFYLCASSINPGRNQPQHFGDGTRLSIL.